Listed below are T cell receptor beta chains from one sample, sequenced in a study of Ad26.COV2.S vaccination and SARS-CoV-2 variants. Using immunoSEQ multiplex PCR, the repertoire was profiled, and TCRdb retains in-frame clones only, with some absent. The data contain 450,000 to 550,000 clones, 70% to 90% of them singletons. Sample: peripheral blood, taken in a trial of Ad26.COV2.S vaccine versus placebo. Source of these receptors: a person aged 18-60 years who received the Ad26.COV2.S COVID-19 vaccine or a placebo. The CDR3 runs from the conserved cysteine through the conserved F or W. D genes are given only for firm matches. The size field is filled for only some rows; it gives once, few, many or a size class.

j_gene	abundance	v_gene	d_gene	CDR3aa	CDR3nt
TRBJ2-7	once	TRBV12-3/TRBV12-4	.	CASSSDREQYF	TGTGCCAGCAGTTCTGACAGAGAGCAGTACTTC
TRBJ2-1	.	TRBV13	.	CASSLGPNNEQFF	TGTGCCAGCAGCTTGGGACCCAACAATGAGCAGTTCTTC
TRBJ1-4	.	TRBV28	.	CASISGTTNEKLFF	TGTGCCAGCATTTCGGGGACAACTAATGAAAAACTGTTTTTT
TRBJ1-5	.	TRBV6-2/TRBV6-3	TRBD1	CASSPDRDGRNQPQHF	TGTGCCAGCAGTCCCGACAGGGATGGGCGCAATCAGCCCCAGCATTTT
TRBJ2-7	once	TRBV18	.	CASSPGPVNEQYF	TGTGCCAGCTCACCCGGCCCAGTAAACGAGCAGTACTTC
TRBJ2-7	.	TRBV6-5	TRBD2	CASSYSTSGYYEQYF	TGTGCCAGCAGTTACTCGACTAGCGGGTACTACGAGCAGTACTTC
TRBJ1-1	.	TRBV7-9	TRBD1	CASSHGQGTNTEAFF	TGTGCCAGCAGTCATGGACAGGGGACGAACACTGAAGCTTTCTTT
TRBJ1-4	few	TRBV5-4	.	CASSSTGSREEKLFF	TGTGCCAGCAGCTCGACAGGAAGTAGAGAAGAAAAACTGTTTTTT
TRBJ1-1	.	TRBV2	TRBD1	CASSRTGRRTEAFF	TGTGCCAGCAGTAGGACAGGGCGGCGCACTGAAGCTTTCTTT
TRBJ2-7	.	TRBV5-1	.	CASSIGDAPGEQYF	TGCGCCAGCAGCATAGGGGACGCCCCTGGAGAGCAGTACTTC
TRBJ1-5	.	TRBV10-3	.	CAISDRAALNQPQHF	TGTGCCATCAGTGACCGGGCGGCCCTCAATCAGCCCCAGCATTTT
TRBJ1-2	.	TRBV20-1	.	CSAGWGLYTF	TGCAGTGCCGGGTGGGGGCTCTACACCTTC
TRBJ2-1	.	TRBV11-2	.	CASSRGSNNEQFF	TGTGCCAGCAGCCGGGGGAGTAACAATGAGCAGTTCTTC
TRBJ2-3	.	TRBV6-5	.	CASRPEGSDTQYF	TGTGCCAGCAGGCCCGAGGGGTCAGATACGCAGTATTTT
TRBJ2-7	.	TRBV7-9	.	CASSYRVSYEQYF	TGTGCCAGCAGCTACAGGGTCTCCTACGAGCAGTACTTC
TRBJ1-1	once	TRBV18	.	CASSTDLNTEAFF	TGTGCCAGCTCAACCGACCTCAACACTGAAGCTTTCTTT
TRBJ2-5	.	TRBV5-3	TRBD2	CARMPGTSGGRTQETQYF	TGTGCCAGAATGCCCGGGACTAGCGGGGGGCGGACTCAAGAGACCCAGTACTTC
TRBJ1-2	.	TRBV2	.	CASRVLGGDGYTF	TGTGCCAGCAGGGTACTAGGGGGTGATGGCTACACCTTC
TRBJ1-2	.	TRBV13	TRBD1	CASSRDRDSYGYTF	TGTGCCAGCAGCCGTGACAGGGACAGCTATGGCTACACCTTC
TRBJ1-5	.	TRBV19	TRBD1	CASSILGQGNQPQHF	TGTGCCAGTAGTATCCTGGGACAGGGAAATCAGCCCCAGCATTTT
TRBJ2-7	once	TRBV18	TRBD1	CASSPGQGGEQYF	TGTGCCAGCTCACCGGGACAGGGGGGCGAGCAGTACTTC
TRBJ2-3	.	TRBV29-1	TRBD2	CSVGSRASGGANTQYF	TGCAGCGTTGGATCCCGGGCTAGCGGGGGGGCAAATACGCAGTATTTT
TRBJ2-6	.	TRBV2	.	CATAPRSGANVLTF	TGTGCCACCGCCCCCCGCTCTGGGGCCAACGTCCTGACTTTC
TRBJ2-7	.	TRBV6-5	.	CASSYYRDAEQYF	TGTGCCAGCAGTTACTACAGGGACGCGGAGCAGTACTTC